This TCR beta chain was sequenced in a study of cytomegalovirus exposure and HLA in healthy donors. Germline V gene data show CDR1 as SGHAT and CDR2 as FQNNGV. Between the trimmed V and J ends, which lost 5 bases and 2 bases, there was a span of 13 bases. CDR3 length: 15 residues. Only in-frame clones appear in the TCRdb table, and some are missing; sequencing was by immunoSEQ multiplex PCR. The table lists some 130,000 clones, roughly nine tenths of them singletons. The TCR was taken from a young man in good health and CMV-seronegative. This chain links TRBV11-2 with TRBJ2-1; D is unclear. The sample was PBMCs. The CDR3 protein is CASSLITVPYNEQFF. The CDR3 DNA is TGTGCCAGCAGCCTAATAACGGTCCCCTACAATGAGCAGTTCTTC.